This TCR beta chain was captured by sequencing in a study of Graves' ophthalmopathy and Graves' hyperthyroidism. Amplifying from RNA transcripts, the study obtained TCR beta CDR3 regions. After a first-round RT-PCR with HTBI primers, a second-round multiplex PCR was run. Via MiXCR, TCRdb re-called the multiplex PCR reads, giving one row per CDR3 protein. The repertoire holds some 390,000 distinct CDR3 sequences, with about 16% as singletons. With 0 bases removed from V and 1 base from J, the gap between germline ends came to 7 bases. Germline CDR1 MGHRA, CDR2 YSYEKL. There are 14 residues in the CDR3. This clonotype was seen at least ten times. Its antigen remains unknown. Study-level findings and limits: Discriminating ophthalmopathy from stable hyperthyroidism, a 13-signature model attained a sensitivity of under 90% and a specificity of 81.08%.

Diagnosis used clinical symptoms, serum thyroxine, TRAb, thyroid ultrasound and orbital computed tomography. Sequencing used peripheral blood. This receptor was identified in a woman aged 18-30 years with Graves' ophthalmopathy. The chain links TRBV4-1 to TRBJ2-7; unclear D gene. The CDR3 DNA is TGCGCCAGCAGCCAAGAGGGCGTATCCTACGAGCAGTACTTC. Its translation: CASSQEGVSYEQYF.